These T cell receptor beta chains were read from a single sample in a study of blood T cell repertoires in COVID-19. Clones were sequenced by immunoSEQ multiplex PCR, and TCRdb holds only the in-frame ones, with some missing. The sample has 150,000 to 200,000 clones, about 85% seen once; the top ten hold roughly 9.2%. Sequenced input: peripheral blood. These receptors all stem from a woman older than 75 with acute or convalescent COVID-19. Each CDR3 is given without its conserved first and last residue. Some rows mark clone size as missing; the rest say once, few, many or name a class of expanded clone.

V gene	clone size	J gene	CDR3 protein
TRBV4-1	-	TRBJ1-3	ASSQAGVGNTIY
TRBV25-1	-	TRBJ1-5	ASSENGSGQPQH
TRBV19	-	TRBJ2-5	ASSVLAGGETQY
TRBV5-6	few	TRBJ1-3	ASSPDGRGSGNTIY
TRBV19	-	TRBJ2-3	ASSVRLAGVTQY
TRBV9	-	TRBJ1-6	ASSVGGGRDSPLH
TRBV14	-	TRBJ1-6	ASSPTGINSPLH
TRBV7-9	-	TRBJ2-7	ASSLEGGRGPYEQY
TRBV7-2	-	TRBJ1-5	ASSPGHRNQPQH
TRBV18	few	TRBJ1-5	ASSPPGGQPQH
TRBV27	-	TRBJ1-5	ASRPMGGSNQPQH
TRBV6-1	-	TRBJ2-5	ASSEGSGLVETQY
TRBV30	once	TRBJ2-3	AWGRGGPGDTQY
TRBV10-3	-	TRBJ2-7	AITQTGNSEQY
TRBV27	-	TRBJ1-1	ASTSYLGGAIMNTEAF
TRBV7-9	-	TRBJ2-3	ASSFGLDGTDTQY
TRBV21-1	once	TRBJ2-7	ASSKVTGTYEQY
TRBV12-3/TRBV12-4	-	TRBJ1-5	ASSLGQANPQH
TRBV6-2/TRBV6-3	-	TRBJ2-5	ASSSNRGDSETQY
TRBV29-1	-	TRBJ2-7	SVFTGSSYEQY
TRBV5-1	-	TRBJ1-1	ASSLTGHLEAF
TRBV30	-	TRBJ1-5	AWSVQRDQPQH
TRBV5-1	-	TRBJ1-1	ASSLETGNTEAF
TRBV19	-	TRBJ2-7	ASSKSDSAYEQY
TRBV10-3	few	TRBJ2-2	AISGRGTSSNTGELF
TRBV7-2	-	TRBJ2-5	ASSSPQGALETQY
TRBV3-1/TRBV3-2	-	TRBJ2-7	ASSLRVSKGGEQY
TRBV7-2	-	TRBJ1-3	ASSFDRAGNTIY
TRBV24-1	-	TRBJ2-7	AIGTGEYEQY
TRBV6-2/TRBV6-3	-	TRBJ2-1	ASSYSIAGISYNEQF
TRBV4-2	once	TRBJ2-3	ASSQDSASGSRDTQY
TRBV29-1	-	TRBJ1-4	SACEGARNEKLF
TRBV19	-	TRBJ2-6	ASSLWGTSGSQSSGANVLT
TRBV5-1	-	TRBJ2-5	ASSWGQYQETQY
TRBV7-2	-	TRBJ2-2	ASSKLQGTGELF
TRBV19	-	TRBJ1-5	ASSIDLRRDGNSNQPQH
TRBV7-2	-	TRBJ1-6	ASSQTQGNSPLH
TRBV6-5	few	TRBJ1-1	ASTIQGTGRTEAF
TRBV9	-	TRBJ1-2	ASTIGTGGGGYT
TRBV2	-	TRBJ2-5	ASSEGSQGMETQY
TRBV19	-	TRBJ1-1	ASRFGIKHTEAF
TRBV9	-	TRBJ1-2	ASSVEGRYGYT
TRBV21-1	-	TRBJ2-4	ASSMVEVGSKNIQY
TRBV6-6	-	TRBJ2-2	ASRRTPTSGVNTGELF
TRBV6-2/TRBV6-3	-	TRBJ1-5	ASSRFGGGQPQH
TRBV9	-	TRBJ1-4	ASSPMVQRATNEKLF
TRBV5-1	-	TRBJ2-1	ASSLGASSYNEQF
TRBV2	few	TRBJ2-1	ASRQNNEQF
TRBV19	-	TRBJ2-2	ASSNGTGRTGELF
TRBV11-2	-	TRBJ1-2	ASSSTGEFYGYT
TRBV30	-	TRBJ2-2	AWTRSVNGELF
TRBV6-5	-	TRBJ1-3	ASGGTASSGNTIY
TRBV11-2	-	TRBJ2-2	ASSPGLAGGPNTGELF
TRBV11-3	-	TRBJ2-7	ASSLDYTTEQY
TRBV9	-	TRBJ2-6	ASSPDAGGSSGANVLT